Each of the 10 T cell receptor beta chains below was sequenced from the same sample in a study of CXCR3-negative and CXCR3-positive naive CD8 T cells. Through 5' RACE with UMI labels, the TRB cDNA libraries were prepared. TCRdb reprocessed the 5' RACE reads, keeping one entry per CDR3 protein, no DNA. Across 20,000 to 30,000 distinct CDR3 sequences, the top ten clones capture about 4% of the sample. The sequenced sample was naive CXCR3- CD8+ T cells from blood. Subset defined: CD45RO-CCR7+CD27+CD95- naive CD8+ T cells lacking CXCR3 (TNR3-). These receptor sequences come from a human donor in good health. Some clones in this sample may be carry-over from other donors' samples.

The chain recombines TRBV7-6 with TRBJ1-2. The CDR3 runs 20 residues. Germline-derived CDR1 and CDR2 are SGHVS and FNYEAQ. This CDR3 is CASSGGSGGEADRENYAYTF.

The chain joins TRBV5-4 to TRBJ2-1; the TRBD1 assignment by TCRdb is unverifiable without DNA. CDR1 and CDR2 (germline): SGHNT, YYREEE (reference sequence). The CDR3 has 15 residues. This CDR3 reads CASSSGQGAYNEQFF. The full variable domain, rest sourced from reference TRBV5-4 and TRBJ2-1, is ETGVTQSPTHLIKTRGQQVTLRCSSQSGHNTVSWYQQALGQGPQFIFQYYREEENGRGNFPPRFSGLQFPNYSSELNVNALELDDSALYLCASSSGQGAYNEQFFGPGTRLTVL.

Judged by frequency, this clonotype is medium-sized (0.01 to 0.1%). The chain links TRBV7-3 to TRBJ2-3; without DNA, the TCRdb call of TRBD1 cannot be checked. The V gene's germline CDR1 is SGHTA and CDR2 FQGTGA. The CDR3 has 16 residues. CDR3 in amino acids: CASSLWPGEYADTQYF.

The chain uses TRBV4-1 and TRBJ2-3; TCRdb indicates TRBD2, and absent DNA this call remains unverified. This CDR3 has 17 residues. The germline CDR1 and CDR2 sequences are MGHRA and YSYEKL. The CDR3 region is CASSQEGLAGGQDTQYF.

The gene calls are TRBV19 and TRBJ1-1; the D call of TRBD1 rests on TCRdb alone, since no DNA is present to check it. The CDR3 spans 14 residues. The germline V gene has CDR1 LNHDA and CDR2 SQIVND (reference sequence). This CDR3 is CASSMNRGNTEAFF. The variable domain in full, completed from reference TRBV19 and TRBJ1-1, reads DGGITQSPKYLFRKEGQNVTLSCEQNLNHDAMYWYRQDPGQGLRLIYYSQIVNDFQKGDIAEGYSVSREKKESFPLTVTSAQKNPTAFYLCASSMNRGNTEAFFGQGTRLTVV.

The chain joins TRBV7-9 to TRBJ2-1. The CDR3 is 11 amino acids. Germline assignment: CDR1 SEHNR and CDR2 FQNEAQ (reference sequence). The CDR3: CASSLGTEQFF.

The chain combines TRBV6-5 with TRBJ1-1. The CDR3 runs to 16 residues. Germline V CDR1 and CDR2: MNHEY, SVGAGI. Here the CDR3 reads CASSTVGTAPNTEAFF.

V is TRBV7-6 and J is TRBJ2-1. Per the germline V gene, CDR1 is SGHVS and CDR2 is FNYEAQ. The CDR3 has 12 residues. The chain's CDR3 is CASSRSDHEQFF.

The genes are TRBV20-1 and TRBJ2-1; TCRdb picks TRBD2, but there is no DNA to check that call. Per the germline V gene, CDR1 is DFQATT and CDR2 is SNEGSKA (reference sequence). The length of the CDR3 is 14 residues. CDR3 sequence reads: CSARGLAGTNEQFF.

This rearrangement joins TRBV7-9 to TRBJ2-1. The CDR3 consists of 14 residues. Germline V CDR1 and CDR2: SEHNR, FQNEAQ (reference sequence). CDR3 loop: CASSLSGSYNEQFF.